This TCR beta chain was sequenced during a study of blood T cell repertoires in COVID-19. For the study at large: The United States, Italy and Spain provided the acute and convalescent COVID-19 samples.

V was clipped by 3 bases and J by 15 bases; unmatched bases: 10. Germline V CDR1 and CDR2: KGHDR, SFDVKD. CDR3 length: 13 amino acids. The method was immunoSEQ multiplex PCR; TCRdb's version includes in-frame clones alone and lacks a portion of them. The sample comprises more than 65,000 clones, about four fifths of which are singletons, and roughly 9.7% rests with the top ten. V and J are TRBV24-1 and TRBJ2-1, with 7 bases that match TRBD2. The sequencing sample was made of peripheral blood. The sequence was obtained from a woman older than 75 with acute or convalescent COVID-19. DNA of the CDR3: TGTGCCACCAGTGATCTGGAGCGGGGAGGCTTGTTCTTC. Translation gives CATSDLERGGLFF.